Listed below are T cell receptor beta chains from one sample, sequenced in a study of blood T cell repertoires in COVID-19. Using immunoSEQ multiplex PCR, the repertoire was profiled, and TCRdb retains in-frame clones only, with some absent. The sample lists 260,000 or so clones, around 82% occurring once. The sequenced material came from peripheral blood. All receptors come from a woman in her sixties or seventies with acute or convalescent COVID-19. The CDR3 runs from the conserved cysteine through the conserved F or W. The D gene is left open where the match is weak. The size field is filled for only some rows; it gives once, few, many or a size class.

j_gene: TRBJ2-7
d_gene: NA
abundance: NA
v_gene: TRBV9
CDR3nt: TGTGCCAGCAGCGTAGAGGGGAGGGGGATTATTCCTGGCGACGAGCAGTACTTC
CDR3aa: CASSVEGRGIIPGDEQYF

j_gene: TRBJ2-2
d_gene: TRBD1
abundance: few
v_gene: TRBV5-1
CDR3nt: TGCGCCAGCAGCTTGGACGGGACAGGGTCGTCCGGGGAGCTGTTTTTT
CDR3aa: CASSLDGTGSSGELFF

j_gene: TRBJ1-2
d_gene: NA
abundance: NA
v_gene: TRBV5-1
CDR3nt: TGCGCCAGCAGCTTGGAGTCCAGGCCAATGCTCTTCTTC
CDR3aa: CASSLESRPMLFF

j_gene: TRBJ1-5
d_gene: TRBD1
abundance: NA
v_gene: TRBV19
CDR3nt: TGTGCCAGTAGTATAGCAGTCGGGACAGGGGCAGGGAGCAATCAGCCCCAGCATTTT
CDR3aa: CASSIAVGTGAGSNQPQHF

j_gene: TRBJ1-3
d_gene: NA
abundance: once
v_gene: TRBV19
CDR3nt: TGTGCCAGTAGTACCAGAAATGGAGACACCATATATTTT
CDR3aa: CASSTRNGDTIYF

j_gene: TRBJ1-4
d_gene: NA
abundance: NA
v_gene: TRBV30
CDR3nt: TGTGCCTGGACAGGGACTAATGAAAAACTGTTTTTT
CDR3aa: CAWTGTNEKLFF

j_gene: TRBJ1-1
d_gene: TRBD1
abundance: NA
v_gene: TRBV7-2
CDR3nt: TGTGCCAGCAGCCCGGGACAGGGTGGTGGGGCTTTCTTT
CDR3aa: CASSPGQGGGAFF

j_gene: TRBJ1-2
d_gene: NA
abundance: NA
v_gene: TRBV5-6
CDR3nt: TGTGCCAGCAGCTTGGACGTGACAGCGGGCTATGGCTACACCTTC
CDR3aa: CASSLDVTAGYGYTF

j_gene: TRBJ1-1
d_gene: NA
abundance: NA
v_gene: TRBV28
CDR3nt: TGTGCCACCGCGAGGGGGGGGCTGAACACTGAAGCTTTCTTT
CDR3aa: CATARGGLNTEAFF

j_gene: TRBJ1-1
d_gene: NA
abundance: NA
v_gene: TRBV5-5
CDR3nt: TGTGCCAGCAGCTGGGGAGCGACAGGGAACACTGAAGCTTTCTTT
CDR3aa: CASSWGATGNTEAFF

j_gene: TRBJ1-5
d_gene: NA
abundance: NA
v_gene: TRBV19
CDR3nt: TGTGCCAGTAGTATAGGGTCCGGGCCCCAGCATTTT
CDR3aa: CASSIGSGPQHF

j_gene: TRBJ2-3
d_gene: NA
abundance: NA
v_gene: TRBV2
CDR3nt: TGTGCCAGCAGGAAAGGAGAGATCACAGATACGCAGTATTTT
CDR3aa: CASRKGEITDTQYF

j_gene: TRBJ1-3
d_gene: TRBD1
abundance: NA
v_gene: TRBV5-8
CDR3nt: TGTGCCAGCAGCCTGGGGACAGATCTCTCTGGAAACACCATATATTTT
CDR3aa: CASSLGTDLSGNTIYF

j_gene: TRBJ1-2
d_gene: NA
abundance: NA
v_gene: TRBV2
CDR3nt: TGTGCCAGCAGTGAAGCTAGGAGTGGCTACACCTTC
CDR3aa: CASSEARSGYTF

j_gene: TRBJ1-3
d_gene: NA
abundance: NA
v_gene: TRBV14
CDR3nt: TGTGCCAGCAGCCAAGTTCTTGGAAACACCATATATTTT
CDR3aa: CASSQVLGNTIYF

j_gene: TRBJ2-2
d_gene: TRBD2
abundance: few
v_gene: TRBV5-4
CDR3nt: TGTGCCAGCAGCTGGGGAATCGGGAGGACCGGGGAGCTGTTTTTT
CDR3aa: CASSWGIGRTGELFF

j_gene: TRBJ2-7
d_gene: TRBD1
abundance: NA
v_gene: TRBV28
CDR3nt: TGTGCCAGCACCTCCGCTCCGGGACAGGGAAACTACGAGCAGTACTTC
CDR3aa: CASTSAPGQGNYEQYF

j_gene: TRBJ2-2
d_gene: NA
abundance: NA
v_gene: TRBV4-3
CDR3nt: TGCGCCAGCAGCCGCTTTGGCGGGCGGGGGCTATACACCGGGGAGCTGTTTTTT
CDR3aa: CASSRFGGRGLYTGELFF

j_gene: TRBJ2-7
d_gene: NA
abundance: NA
v_gene: TRBV6-6
CDR3nt: TGTGCCAGCAGTTACTCGAGAACAGCCTCCTACGAGCAGTACTTC
CDR3aa: CASSYSRTASYEQYF

j_gene: TRBJ1-6
d_gene: NA
abundance: NA
v_gene: TRBV2
CDR3nt: TGTGCCAGCAGTGAAGGGCGTCAGGGTGGTTCACCCCTCCACTTT
CDR3aa: CASSEGRQGGSPLHF

j_gene: TRBJ1-6
d_gene: TRBD1
abundance: NA
v_gene: TRBV2
CDR3nt: TGTGCCAGCAGGGACAGGTCGAATTCACCCCTCCACTTT
CDR3aa: CASRDRSNSPLHF

j_gene: TRBJ1-1
d_gene: TRBD1
abundance: few
v_gene: TRBV19
CDR3nt: TGTGCCACCTATAGCCCGGGACAGAGAAACACTGAAGCTTTCTTT
CDR3aa: CATYSPGQRNTEAFF

j_gene: TRBJ2-2
d_gene: NA
abundance: NA
v_gene: TRBV29-1
CDR3nt: TGCAGCGTTTCAGGGACCGGGGAGCTGTTTTTT
CDR3aa: CSVSGTGELFF

j_gene: TRBJ1-2
d_gene: NA
abundance: NA
v_gene: TRBV28
CDR3nt: TGTGCCAGCAGTTCCCAGGGCTATGGCTACACCTTC
CDR3aa: CASSSQGYGYTF

j_gene: TRBJ1-6
d_gene: TRBD1
abundance: NA
v_gene: TRBV6-2/TRBV6-3
CDR3nt: TGTGCCAGCAGTTTCGGACAGGGGAACTCACCCCTCCACTTT
CDR3aa: CASSFGQGNSPLHF

j_gene: TRBJ2-1
d_gene: TRBD1
abundance: NA
v_gene: TRBV3-1/TRBV3-2
CDR3nt: TGTGCCAGCAGCCAATCCGGGACAGCCTACAATGAGCAGTTCTTC
CDR3aa: CASSQSGTAYNEQFF

j_gene: TRBJ2-3
d_gene: TRBD2
abundance: NA
v_gene: TRBV9
CDR3nt: TGTGCCAGCAGCGTAGGCCCTAGCGGGGACACAGATACGCAGTATTTT
CDR3aa: CASSVGPSGDTDTQYF

j_gene: TRBJ2-2
d_gene: NA
abundance: few
v_gene: TRBV11-3
CDR3nt: TGTGCCAGCAGCTTAGAGCAGGGCGATCCGACCGGGGAGCTGTTTTTT
CDR3aa: CASSLEQGDPTGELFF

j_gene: TRBJ1-3
d_gene: NA
abundance: NA
v_gene: TRBV5-4
CDR3nt: TGTGCCAGCAGCTCAGGGGACCATCTCTCTGGAAACACCATATATTTT
CDR3aa: CASSSGDHLSGNTIYF

j_gene: TRBJ1-5
d_gene: TRBD1
abundance: few
v_gene: TRBV4-1
CDR3nt: TGCGCCAGCAGCCCCGACATGACAGGGGTAAGGCAGCCCCAGCATTTT
CDR3aa: CASSPDMTGVRQPQHF

j_gene: TRBJ2-7
d_gene: TRBD2
abundance: NA
v_gene: TRBV7-8
CDR3nt: TGTGCCAGCAGCTGGACTAGCGCCTACGAGCAGTACTTC
CDR3aa: CASSWTSAYEQYF

j_gene: TRBJ1-2
d_gene: TRBD1
abundance: NA
v_gene: TRBV6-4
CDR3nt: TGTGCCAGCAGTGTCGATCCGGGACAGTCCTATGGCTACACCTTC
CDR3aa: CASSVDPGQSYGYTF

j_gene: TRBJ1-1
d_gene: TRBD1
abundance: NA
v_gene: TRBV15
CDR3nt: TGTGCCACCAGCAGTAAACAGGGGCCGGGAGAAGCTTTCTTT
CDR3aa: CATSSKQGPGEAFF

j_gene: TRBJ1-2
d_gene: NA
abundance: NA
v_gene: TRBV2
CDR3nt: TGTGCCAGCAGTGTTTGGGGCGCGGACGGCTACACCTTC
CDR3aa: CASSVWGADGYTF

j_gene: TRBJ1-4
d_gene: NA
abundance: NA
v_gene: TRBV5-1
CDR3nt: TGCGCCAGCAGTCCCCAGGGTCTAAATGAAAAACTGTTTTTT
CDR3aa: CASSPQGLNEKLFF

j_gene: TRBJ1-5
d_gene: NA
abundance: NA
v_gene: TRBV19
CDR3nt: TGTGCCAGTAGCAAGAGTCAGGGGTTCGGTCAGCCCCAGCATTTT
CDR3aa: CASSKSQGFGQPQHF

j_gene: TRBJ1-4
d_gene: NA
abundance: NA
v_gene: TRBV6-2/TRBV6-3
CDR3nt: TGTGCCAGCAGTTACTCGAGGGGGAGCCCAAATGAAAAACTGTTTTTT
CDR3aa: CASSYSRGSPNEKLFF

j_gene: TRBJ2-3
d_gene: NA
abundance: NA
v_gene: TRBV11-2
CDR3nt: TGTGCCAGCAGCGGGCAGGGGAGCACAGATACGCAGTATTTT
CDR3aa: CASSGQGSTDTQYF

j_gene: TRBJ1-1
d_gene: NA
abundance: NA
v_gene: TRBV3-1/TRBV3-2
CDR3nt: TGTGCCAGCAGCCAAGTGGGGGGGAACACTGAAGCTTTCTTT
CDR3aa: CASSQVGGNTEAFF

j_gene: TRBJ2-3
d_gene: NA
abundance: NA
v_gene: TRBV19
CDR3nt: TGTGCCAGTAGTATAGAAGGGCCAGGGCTTTCCACAGATACGCAGTATTTT
CDR3aa: CASSIEGPGLSTDTQYF

j_gene: TRBJ2-5
d_gene: TRBD2
abundance: NA
v_gene: TRBV5-1
CDR3nt: TGCGCCAGCTCTCCGGGGACTAGCGGGGGAGAGACCCAGTACTTC
CDR3aa: CASSPGTSGGETQYF

j_gene: TRBJ1-6
d_gene: NA
abundance: few
v_gene: TRBV4-1
CDR3nt: TGCGCCAGCAGCCAAGGAGACTCCCCGAGCTCCTATAATTCACCCCTCCACTTT
CDR3aa: CASSQGDSPSSYNSPLHF

j_gene: TRBJ1-2
d_gene: NA
abundance: NA
v_gene: TRBV29-1
CDR3nt: TGCAGCGTTGTCGGGTCCAGCCACTATGGCTACACCTTC
CDR3aa: CSVVGSSHYGYTF

j_gene: TRBJ2-1
d_gene: NA
abundance: few
v_gene: TRBV12-3/TRBV12-4
CDR3nt: TGTGCCAGCAGGGAGGGAGTGAATGAGCAGTTCTTC
CDR3aa: CASREGVNEQFF

j_gene: TRBJ2-5
d_gene: TRBD1
abundance: NA
v_gene: TRBV6-5
CDR3nt: TGTGCCAGCAGTTATGGCAGGGGGCGCGTGGAGACCCAGTACTTC
CDR3aa: CASSYGRGRVETQYF